These 26 T cell receptor beta chains originate from one sample sequenced in a study of blood T cell repertoires in COVID-19. The repertoire was sequenced with immunoSEQ multiplex PCR; TCRdb's copy has only in-frame clones and lacks some. The profile shows fewer than 150,000 clones, 77% of them singletons. The sequencing sample was made of peripheral blood. Receptor source: a man at least 80 years old with acute or convalescent COVID-19.

This clone occurred once. CDR3 amino acids: CASSLVGQGLGETQYF. The CDR3 bases are TGTGCCAGCAGCTTGGTGGGACAGGGGCTAGGGGAGACCCAGTACTTC. The V gene is TRBV5-4, the J gene TRBJ2-5; TRBD1 agrees at 10 bases. The CDR3 has 16 residues. In germline, CDR1 is SGHNT, CDR2 YYREEE (reference sequence). V gave up 0 bases and J gave up 5 bases; unmatched junction bases: 7.

The chain recombines TRBV5-6 with TRBJ1-1; no firm D call. V lost 0 bases, J lost 0 bases, and 6 bases lay in between. CDR3 length: 14 residues. Germline CDR1 is SGHDT and CDR2 is YYEEEE. The CDR3 loop reads CASSLEELNTEAFF. For the CDR3, the DNA is TGTGCCAGCAGCTTGGAGGAGCTGAACACTGAAGCTTTCTTT. Based on the CDR3 plus reference TRBV5-6 and TRBJ1-1, the full variable domain is DAGVTQSPTHLIKTRGQQVTLRCSPKSGHDTVSWYQQALGQGPQFIFQYYEEEERQRGNFPDRFSGHQFPNYSSELNVNALLLGDSALYLCASSLEELNTEAFFGQGTRLTVV.

About this clone itself: The sample has other DNA sequences that encode this CDR3 too. The rearrangement joins TRBV25-1 to TRBJ2-7, with 7 bases identical to TRBD1. V lost 4 bases, J lost 6 bases, and 6 bases stayed unmatched. Germline V gene data show CDR1 as MGHDK and CDR2 as SYGVNS. The CDR3 covers 13 residues. CDR3 loop: CASSGQGGGEQYF. The CDR3 nucleotides read TGTGCCAGCAGTGGACAGGGTGGTGGCGAGCAGTACTTC.

As to this clone: At one end the junction does not follow the germline gene, possibly because of a read error. The chain recombines TRBV27 with TRBJ1-1; TRBD1 might be the D (5 bases). The CDR3 is 12 amino acids. Germline V lookup: CDR1 MNHEY, CDR2 SMNVEV (reference sequence). The CDR3 DNA reads as TGTGCCAGCAGTTTAAGGGGTCGTCACGAGTGGTTT. Translated, it gives CASSLRGRHEWF.

This chain links TRBV6-2 or TRBV6-3 with TRBJ2-2; 7 bases agree with TRBD1. This CDR3 comprises 15 residues. In germline, CDR1 is MNHEY, CDR2 SVGEGT. The V gene end was trimmed by 0 bases and the J gene end by 5 bases; junction bases not matched to a gene: 3. As DNA, the CDR3 is TGTGCCAGCAGTTACTCGAACAGGGGTACCGGGGAGCTGTTTTTT. Its translation is CASSYSNRGTGELFF.

The chain uses TRBV9 and TRBJ1-3; D not certain. Trimming cost V 0 bases and J 4 bases, with 14 bases left between them. Germline values: CDR1 SGDLS, CDR2 YYNGEE. The CDR3 sequence is 16 residues long. The CDR3 region is CASSVGSLAPGNTIYF. The CDR3 DNA reads TGTGCCAGCAGCGTAGGTAGCCTAGCTCCCGGAAACACCATATATTTT. The entire variable domain, with the rest obtained from reference TRBV9 and TRBJ1-3, is as follows: DSGVTQTPKHLITATGQRVTLRCSPRSGDLSVYWYQQSLDQGLQFLIQYYNGEERAKGNILERFSAQQFPDLHSELNLSSLELGDSALYFCASSVGSLAPGNTIYFGEGSWLTVV.

V gene TRBV21-1 combines with J gene TRBJ2-3; whether TRBD2, the table's D call, matches the DNA was not checked. TRBV21-1 is an annotated pseudogene. The CDR3 has 19 residues. DNA for the CDR3: TGTGCCAGCAGCAAAAAAGCTAGCGGGGGGCCGGATAGCACAGATACGCAGTATTTT. Translation: CASSKKASGGPDSTDTQYF.

The V and J genes are TRBV18 and TRBJ2-7, with D perhaps TRBD1 (6 bases). The CDR3 contains 13 residues. Germline assignment: CDR1 KGHSH and CDR2 LQKENI. Trimming removed 2 bases from V and 3 bases from J, with 8 bases in between. CDR3 bases: TGTGCCAGCTCACCAGGGGGCAGCTACGAGCAGTACTTC. Its protein product is CASSPGGSYEQYF.

The V call is TRBV29-1, the J call TRBJ1-2, with a possible D match to TRBD1 (5 bases). The CDR3 is made up of 14 amino acids. Trimming left V 0 bases short and J 2 bases short, with 10 bases between. The V gene's germline CDR1 is SQVTM and CDR2 ANQGSEA. CDR3 bases: TGCAGCGTTGAAGACGACAGCGAGAACTATGGCTACACCTTC. Amino acid sequence: CSVEDDSENYGYTF. Full variable domain (rest looked up from reference TRBV29-1 and TRBJ1-2): SAVISQKPSRDICQRGTSLTIQCQVDSQVTMMFWYRQQPGQSLTLIATANQGSEATYESGFVIDKFPISRPNLTFSTLTVSNMSPEDSSIYLCSVEDDSENYGYTFGSGTRLTVV.

This chain connects TRBV6-2 or TRBV6-3 to TRBJ1-5, with D possibly matching TRBD1 (5 bases). The germline V and J ends were trimmed by 2 bases and 0 bases, with 11 bases remaining between them. Germline CDR1 MNHEY, CDR2 SVGEGT. This CDR3 has 16 residues. The CDR3 reads CASSYGGTYSNQPQHF. The DNA of the CDR3 is TGTGCCAGCAGTTACGGGGGGACCTATAGCAATCAGCCCCAGCATTTT.

This sequence joins TRBV10-3 and TRBJ2-7; D is possibly TRBD1 (6 bases). This CDR3 has 13 amino acids. Germline CDR1 reads ENHRY; CDR2 reads SYGVKD. The V gene lost 3 bases and the J gene lost 4 bases, with 10 bases spanning the gap. This CDR3 is CAISEGTQYEQYF. Written as DNA, the CDR3 is TGTGCCATCAGTGAAGGGACACAGTACGAGCAGTACTTC.

The chain links TRBV28 to TRBJ1-3; D gene uncertain. The CDR3 length is 16 residues. Looked up from germline, CDR1 is MDHEN and CDR2 is SYDVKM. Trimming pared 5 bases from V and 3 bases from J, leaving 17 bases between. The CDR3 DNA reads as TGTGCCAGCAGTCCCCTCCCAGGTTCTGATGGAAACACCATATATTTT. Its translation: CASSPLPGSDGNTIYF.

The chain joins TRBV18 to TRBJ2-1, with 11 bases identical to TRBD2. Losses at the gene ends were 3 bases for V and 6 bases for J; bases not matched to a gene: 10. The CDR3 runs 17 residues. CDR1 and CDR2 from the germline V gene are KGHSH and LQKENI. The DNA for the CDR3 is TGTGCCAGCTCACCGGCCCCACTAGCGGGGGAGATCAATGAGCAGTTCTTC. It encodes CASSPAPLAGEINEQFF. Full variable domain (missing parts from reference TRBV18 and TRBJ2-1): NAGVMQNPRHLVRRRGQEARLRCSPMKGHSHVYWYRQLPEEGLKFMVYLQKENIIDESGMPKERFSAEFPKEGPSILRIQQVVRGDSAAYFCASSPAPLAGEINEQFFGPGTRLTVL.

This chain links TRBV19 with TRBJ1-5, with no clear D. This CDR3 region has 16 residues. V lost 3 bases to trimming and J lost 3 bases, with 15 bases between them. Germline-derived CDR1 and CDR2 are LNHDA and SQIVND (reference sequence). The CDR3 spells CASSIKTGILNQPQHF. In DNA, the CDR3 is TGTGCCAGTAGTATTAAGACCGGGATCCTCAATCAGCCCCAGCATTTT.

The chain links TRBV28 to TRBJ1-6, with 7 bases lining up with TRBD1. In germline, CDR1 is MDHEN, CDR2 SYDVKM. The CDR3 contains 14 residues. Germline trimming cut 6 bases from V and 6 bases from J; bases unmatched to any gene: 5. CDR3 residues: CASSSGTVNSPLHF. The CDR3 nucleotides are TGTGCCAGCAGCTCAGGGACAGTTAATTCACCCCTCCACTTT.

The chain carries TRBV4-3 and TRBJ1-3; no firm D call. Per germline, CDR1 LGHNA and CDR2 YSLEER. The germline V and J ends were trimmed by 0 bases and 4 bases, with 10 bases remaining between them. This CDR3 spans 15 amino acids. This CDR3 reads CASSQDWAVGNTIYF. CDR3 coding DNA: TGCGCCAGCAGCCAAGATTGGGCAGTAGGAAACACCATATATTTT.

The chain combines TRBV15 with TRBJ2-2; TRBD2 matches 7 bases. In germline, CDR1 is LNHNV, CDR2 YYDKDF (reference sequence). V lost 3 bases, J lost 5 bases, and 12 bases stayed unmatched. This CDR3 spans 17 amino acids. This CDR3 is CATSSPGRAPETGELFF. CDR3 in DNA: TGTGCCACCAGCAGCCCGGGGAGGGCCCCGGAGACCGGGGAGCTGTTTTTT.

This chain links TRBV7-5 with TRBJ1-2; the table names TRBD1, a call not compared with the DNA. TRBV7-5 is a listed pseudogene. This CDR3 contains 15 residues. Here the CDR3 DNA reads TGTGCCAGAAGCCCACGGACAGGGTTGAACTATGGCTACACCTTC. Translating gives CARSPRTGLNYGYTF.

This clone was seen only once. The same CDR3 can be traced to other DNA sequences in this sample. Here the CDR3 DNA reads TGTGCCAGCAGTACTAGCGGGGGGACCTACGAGCAGTACTTC. Translating it yields CASSTSGGTYEQYF. The genes are TRBV6-5 and TRBJ2-7; 12 nucleotides match TRBD2. The V gene's germline CDR1 is MNHEY and CDR2 SVGAGI. V gave up 5 bases and J gave up 2 bases; unmatched junction bases: 1. This CDR3 contains 14 residues.

This chain links TRBV27 with TRBJ2-2, with D possibly TRBD2 on 5 matching bases. V was shortened by 3 bases and J by 6 bases, with 8 bases between the two germline ends. The V gene's germline CDR1 is MNHEY and CDR2 SMNVEV (reference sequence). The CDR3 sequence is 13 residues long. The chain's CDR3 is CASSFEGPGELFF. The CDR3 DNA is TGTGCCAGCAGTTTCGAGGGTCCCGGGGAGCTGTTTTTT.

V and J are TRBV6-1 and TRBJ2-7, with 7 bases that match TRBD1. The CDR3 consists of 14 residues. V shed 3 bases, J shed 0 bases, and the junction held 2 bases outside the gene matches. Germline V gene lookup returns CDR1 MNHNS and CDR2 SASEGT. The CDR3 nucleotides read TGTGCCAGCAGTGACAGGGGGTTCTCCTACGAGCAGTACTTC. Protein: CASSDRGFSYEQYF.

The chain recombines TRBV4-2 with TRBJ1-6; 9 bases line up with TRBD1. Germline V gene data show CDR1 as LGHNA and CDR2 as YNFKEQ. Trimming at V came to 4 bases and at J to 1 base, leaving 20 bases not matched to a gene. This CDR3 comprises 22 residues. CDR3 nucleotides: TGTGCCAGCAGCCTATCGGGACAGGGTTTCTCGAAGTATCGGTCCTATAATTCACCCCTCCACTTT. Translating it yields CASSLSGQGFSKYRSYNSPLHF.

The V and J genes are TRBV4-3 and TRBJ2-7; D may be TRBD2 (5 bases). CDR3 length: 13 amino acids. V was clipped by 0 bases and J by 7 bases, with 10 bases between them. Germline assignment: CDR1 LGHNA and CDR2 YSLEER. The CDR3 nucleotides read TGCGCCAGCAGCCAAGAGAGGGTCGGAGAGCAGTACTTC. It translates to CASSQERVGEQYF.

This clone was recorded only once. The chain couples TRBV3-1 (or the pseudogene TRBV3-2) to TRBJ2-1; maybe TRBD2 (6 bases). The germline gives CDR1 LGHDT, CDR2 YNNKEL (reference sequence). The CDR3 is 16 residues long. Trimming shortened V by 1 base and J by 8 bases, and 18 bases separated the two germline ends. The CDR3 loop reads CASSQGARRVVDEQFF. The CDR3 DNA reads TGTGCCAGCAGCCAAGGGGCGCGGAGGGTGGTCGATGAGCAGTTCTTC.

The CDR3: CASSPLSTDTQYF. In DNA form, the CDR3 reads TGTGCCAGCAGCCCGCTAAGCACAGATACGCAGTATTTT. The chain has TRBV12-3 or TRBV12-4 and TRBJ2-3, with D unclear. The CDR3 sequence is 13 residues long. With 6 bases removed from V and 0 bases from J, the gap between germline ends came to 7 bases.

The J gene is TRBJ2-7, the V gene TRBV6-2 or TRBV6-3; D uncertain. This CDR3 comprises 14 residues. V was clipped by 6 bases and J by 2 bases, with 14 bases between them. Germline CDR1 is MNHEY and CDR2 is SVGEGT. The CDR3 DNA follows: TGTGCCAGCAGCGCGACCGGGTCAACCTACGAGCAGTACTTC. As protein: CASSATGSTYEQYF.